The next 6 T cell receptor beta chains were all read from a single sample in a study of T-cell reconstitution after alpha-beta-depleted transplantation in children. As it was prepared, the TCRbeta library received unique molecular identifiers. Each CDR3 protein gets one entry after TCRdb re-called the PCR reads with MiXCR. The sample has hundreds of thousands of distinct CDR3 sequences; about a sixth are singletons. The sample consisted of PBMCs from the stem cell graft donor, taken from the stem cell graft. These receptors were collected from a human donor who donated a stem cell graft to a child with acute lymphoblastic leukemia.

The rearrangement uses TRBV3-1 and TRBJ1-3; 8 bases map to TRBD1. Trimming cost V 6 bases and J 3 bases; bases outside gene matches: 10. The CDR3 has 16 residues. Germline V gene data show CDR1 as LGHDT and CDR2 as YNNKEL (reference sequence). The CDR3 sequence: CASSSMTGESGNTIYF. The DNA for the CDR3 is TGTGCCAGCAGTAGTATGACAGGGGAGAGTGGAAACACCATATATTTT.

The chain combines TRBV10-2 with TRBJ2-6; tentative D call: TRBD2 (5 bases). The CDR3 runs to 17 residues. In germline, CDR1 is WSHSY, CDR2 SAAADI. Trimming removed 2 bases at V and 0 bases at J, with 11 bases between. The CDR3 coding sequence is TGCGCCAGCAGTGAGCCCGGGAAATCCTCTGGGGCCAACGTCCTGACTTTC. Translating it yields CASSEPGKSSGANVLTF.

The chain employs TRBV20-1 and TRBJ2-7; 7 positions agree with TRBD2. The CDR3 runs to 15 residues. The trim removed 3 bases at V and 0 bases at J, leaving 8 bases unmatched. Germline V lookup: CDR1 DFQATT, CDR2 SNEGSKA (reference sequence). DNA for the CDR3: TGCAGTGCTAGGACTTCCGGGAGGAGCTCCTACGAGCAGTACTTC. It yields the protein CSARTSGRSSYEQYF.

This clonotype appeared a few times. This rearrangement joins TRBV10-3 to TRBJ2-3; 11 nucleotides match TRBD2. The CDR3 extends over 15 amino acids. Trimming took 8 bases from V and 2 from J; bases not matched to a gene: 6. In germline, CDR1 is ENHRY, CDR2 SYGVKD. The CDR3 DNA is TGTGCCATCGGAGGGACTAGCGGACTCACAGATACGCAGTATTTT. Protein product: CAIGGTSGLTDTQYF.

This clonotype was observed a few times. The chain couples TRBV6-4 to TRBJ1-1, with D tentatively TRBD1 (5 bases). Between the trimmed V and J ends, which lost 8 bases and 3 bases, there was a span of 13 bases. CDR3 size: 13 residues. CDR1 and CDR2 from the germline V gene are MRHNA and SNTAGT. In DNA, the CDR3 is TGTGCCAGCCGGGGGAGTTCGCACACTGAAGCTTTCTTT. Translating it yields CASRGSSHTEAFF.

This clonotype appeared a few times. V usage is TRBV29-1 and J usage is TRBJ2-7, with 8 bases that match TRBD1. V was pared by 7 bases and J by 3 bases, with 8 bases of the junction left unmatched. Germline CDR1 is SQVTM and CDR2 is ANQGSEA. CDR3 size: 13 residues. In DNA, the CDR3 is TGCAGCGCCGAGGGGACAGGCAACTACGAGCAGTACTTC. This gives the protein CSAEGTGNYEQYF.